One sample yielded the 26 T cell receptor beta chains listed below, sequenced in a study of blood T cell repertoires in COVID-19. Produced via immunoSEQ multiplex PCR; TCRdb's table is partial and in-frame only. The sample records some 150,000 clones, 70% to 90% being singletons. Sequences were obtained from peripheral blood. These receptors were obtained from a woman between 55 and 75 years old with acute or convalescent COVID-19.

This clone is a singleton in its sample. The chain carries TRBV7-2 and TRBJ2-7; 9 positions agree with TRBD1. CDR1 SGHTA and CDR2 FQGNSA come from the germline V gene. This CDR3 contains 15 residues. After removal of 1 base from V and 2 bases from J, the junction contained 3 bases not matched to a gene. The CDR3 region has the DNA TGTGCCAGCAGCTTAGACGGGACAGGGACCTACGAGCAGTACTTC. Encoded protein: CASSLDGTGTYEQYF.

The chain has TRBV7-6 and TRBJ2-6; D not resolved. Germline V gene lookup returns CDR1 SGHVS and CDR2 FNYEAQ. There are 16 residues in the CDR3. Trimming took 1 base from V and 0 from J, leaving 7 bases between them. In DNA form, the CDR3 reads TGTGCCAGCAGCTTAGATGTTAGCTCTGGGGCCAACGTCCTGACTTTC. Translation: CASSLDVSSGANVLTF.

The chain employs TRBV6-5 and TRBJ2-1, with 7 bases lining up with TRBD1. Unmatched junction bases numbered 6, after V lost 5 bases and J lost 2 bases. The CDR3 consists of 15 residues. CDR1 and CDR2 from the germline V gene are MNHEY and SVGAGI. The CDR3 coding sequence is TGTGCCAGCAGTCAAACCGGGACAGCCTACAATGAGCAGTTCTTC. This encodes CASSQTGTAYNEQFF.

The chain combines TRBV19 with TRBJ2-1, with 7 bases matching TRBD1. CDR3 length: 15 amino acids. V lost 9 bases, J lost 5 bases, and 13 bases stayed unmatched. CDR1 is LNHDA and CDR2 is SQIVND in the germline V gene (reference sequence). Here the CDR3 reads CASQPLGTADNEQFF. DNA for the CDR3: TGTGCCAGCCAACCCCTGGGGACAGCCGACAATGAGCAGTTCTTC.

The sample holds a few counts of this clone. The chain employs TRBV3-1 (or the pseudogene TRBV3-2) and TRBJ1-2; a weak D match, TRBD1 (5 bases). This CDR3 has 14 amino acids. V lost 4 bases, J lost 1 base, and 10 bases lay in between. Germline V gives CDR1 LGHDT, CDR2 YNNKEL (reference sequence). DNA for the CDR3: TGTGCCAGCAGCCTCGCGGGGGATAACTATGGCTACACCTTC. This gives the protein CASSLAGDNYGYTF.

The rearrangement links TRBV24-1 to TRBJ2-2, with TRBD1 matching 8 bases. There are 16 residues in the CDR3. The V gene end was trimmed by 7 bases and the J gene end by 0 bases; junction bases not matched to a gene: 6. The germline V gene has CDR1 KGHDR and CDR2 SFDVKD. CDR3 protein: CATSAGQAANTGELFF. The CDR3 DNA reads as TGTGCCACCAGCGCGGGACAGGCGGCGAACACCGGGGAGCTGTTTTTT.

The chain links TRBV19 to TRBJ1-1, with unresolved D. Trimming stripped 3 bases from V and 5 bases from J, with 19 bases between. The V gene's germline CDR1 is LNHDA and CDR2 SQIVND (reference sequence). The CDR3 is 16 amino acids. Here the CDR3 DNA reads TGTGCCAGTAGTATTTGGGTTCGCGGAGGGAATACTGAAGCTTTCTTT. This codes for CASSIWVRGGNTEAFF.

The V gene is TRBV18, the J gene TRBJ2-1; 11 nucleotides match TRBD2. CDR3 length equals 17 residues. Looked up from germline, CDR1 is KGHSH and CDR2 is LQKENI. J was trimmed by 2 bases and V by 4 bases; bases with no gene match: 7. CDR3 nucleotides: TGTGCCAGCTCACGGCTAGCGGGGGGCGGAACCTACAATGAGCAGTTCTTC. Protein sequence: CASSRLAGGGTYNEQFF.

This clone was observed a single time. The rearrangement uses TRBV30 and TRBJ2-7, with D perhaps matching TRBD2 (6 bases). The germline CDR1 and CDR2 sequences are GTSNPN and SVGIG (reference sequence). Trimming took off 3 bases at V and 2 bases at J, with 8 bases between the two ends. This CDR3 has 12 residues. The CDR3 loop reads CAWSGGTYEQYF. CDR3 nucleotide sequence: TGTGCCTGGAGCGGAGGGACCTACGAGCAGTACTTC.

The rearrangement links TRBV5-1 to TRBJ1-1; the match to TRBD1 covers 7 bases. The CDR3 runs 13 residues. The junction had 11 bases not matched to a gene; V was cut back by 5 bases and J by 10 bases. CDR1 and CDR2 (germline): SGHRS, YFSETQ. CDR3 loop: CASSWQGDRRAFF. In DNA form, the CDR3 reads TGCGCCAGCAGTTGGCAGGGGGATCGCCGAGCTTTCTTT.

The chain combines TRBV5-1 with TRBJ2-2; D is unclear. Germline V lookup: CDR1 SGHRS, CDR2 YFSETQ. This CDR3 contains 12 residues. Deletions cut 9 bases from V and 5 bases from J, with 11 bases between. CDR3 sequence (DNA): TGCGCCACCTCCGTCGGGACCGGGGAGCTGTTTTTT. Its protein product is CATSVGTGELFF.

The chain has TRBV19 and TRBJ2-7, with D possibly being TRBD2 (7 bases). From germline, CDR1 is LNHDA and CDR2 SQIVND (reference sequence). V lost 5 bases and J 0 bases, leaving 17 bases between the germline ends. The CDR3 length is 16 residues. CDR3 sequence (DNA): TGTGCCAGTAGTGGTTCCGGGGGGCCCAGCTCCTACGAGCAGTACTTC. Protein: CASSGSGGPSSYEQYF. Variable domain in full (rest from reference TRBV19 and TRBJ2-7): DGGITQSPKYLFRKEGQNVTLSCEQNLNHDAMYWYRQDPGQGLRLIYYSQIVNDFQKGDIAEGYSVSREKKESFPLTVTSAQKNPTAFYLCASSGSGGPSSYEQYFGPGTRLTVT.

The chain couples TRBV25-1 to TRBJ1-6, with 8 bases aligning to TRBD1. The CDR3 sequence is 15 residues long. V was clipped by 4 bases and J by 7 bases; unmatched bases: 6. Germline values: CDR1 MGHDK, CDR2 SYGVNS. CDR3 amino acids: CASSARDRRNSPLHF. The CDR3 nucleotides read TGTGCCAGCAGTGCCCGGGACAGGAGGAATTCACCCCTCCACTTT.

This rearrangement joins TRBV19 to TRBJ1-1; 8 nucleotides line up with TRBD1. The CDR3 runs to 15 residues. V trimming: 6 bases; J trimming: 2 bases; junction bases outside the gene matches: 8. Germline V CDR1 and CDR2: LNHDA, SQIVND (reference sequence). The CDR3 nucleotides are TGTGCCAGTAGCAGGCTCGGACAGGGAAACACTGAAGCTTTCTTT. Its protein is CASSRLGQGNTEAFF. Full variable domain (rest looked up from reference TRBV19 and TRBJ1-1): DGGITQSPKYLFRKEGQNVTLSCEQNLNHDAMYWYRQDPGQGLRLIYYSQIVNDFQKGDIAEGYSVSREKKESFPLTVTSAQKNPTAFYLCASSRLGQGNTEAFFGQGTRLTVV.

The chain carries TRBV30 and TRBJ1-1, with D possibly TRBD1 on 5 matching bases. Trimming removed 5 bases from V and 1 base from J, with 11 bases in between. The germline V gene has CDR1 GTSNPN and CDR2 SVGIG (reference sequence). The CDR3 has 13 residues. The chain's CDR3 is CAWQGHTNTEAFF. In nucleotides, the CDR3 is TGTGCCTGGCAAGGACACACGAACACTGAAGCTTTCTTT.

The V gene is TRBV10-3, the J gene TRBJ2-7, with TRBD1 matching 7 bases. CDR3 length: 15 amino acids. V shed 6 bases and J 2 bases; nucleotides not matched to a gene: 10. The germline CDR1 and CDR2 sequences are ENHRY and SYGVKD. The CDR3 reads CAIRDPRDSPYEQYF. CDR3 nucleotide sequence: TGTGCCATCAGAGACCCCCGGGACAGTCCCTACGAGCAGTACTTC.

The chain combines TRBV28 with TRBJ2-7; a weak D match, TRBD1 (6 bases). This CDR3 comprises 15 residues. V gave up 6 bases and J gave up 0 bases, with 15 bases separating them. In germline, CDR1 is MDHEN, CDR2 SYDVKM. CDR3 loop: CASSPDRGSSYEQYF. DNA of the CDR3: TGTGCCAGCAGCCCGGACAGAGGAAGCTCCTACGAGCAGTACTTC.

This chain uses TRBV11-2 with TRBJ2-2; the match to TRBD1 covers 7 bases. This CDR3 spans 16 amino acids. The germline V gene encodes CDR1 SGHAT and CDR2 FQNNGV. V trimming: 2 bases; J trimming: 0 bases; junction bases outside the gene matches: 3. The CDR3, as DNA: TGTGCCAGCAGCTTAAATCAGGGGGCGAACACCGGGGAGCTGTTTTTT. Residues: CASSLNQGANTGELFF.

The V and J genes are TRBV29-1 and TRBJ2-3; possible D gene TRBD1, 5 bases. Per germline, CDR1 SQVTM and CDR2 ANQGSEA. This CDR3 spans 14 amino acids. The V gene lost 6 bases and the J gene lost 1 base, with 14 bases spanning the gap. The CDR3 nucleotides read TGCAGCGTGGCAGGGATTGCGGGCACAGATACGCAGTATTTT. Its protein product is CSVAGIAGTDTQYF.

The chain employs TRBV30 and TRBJ2-6; 7 nucleotides agree with TRBD1. The CDR3 covers 14 residues. The V gene's germline CDR1 is GTSNPN and CDR2 SVGIG (reference sequence). Germline trimming cut 3 bases from V and 3 bases from J; bases unmatched to any gene: 2. The CDR3 nucleotides are TGTGCCTGGAGACCAGGGGGTGGGGCCAACGTCCTGACTTTC. Its protein product is CAWRPGGGANVLTF.

V is TRBV18 and J is TRBJ2-1; D is ambiguous. There are 11 residues in the CDR3. Trimming stripped 3 bases from V and 6 bases from J, with 3 bases between. Germline V CDR1 and CDR2: KGHSH, LQKENI. Here the CDR3 DNA reads TGTGCCAGCTCACCTATCAATGAGCAGTTCTTC. This codes for CASSPINEQFF.

This chain uses TRBV5-1 with TRBJ2-2, with a possible D match to TRBD2 (6 bases). The CDR3 totals 14 residues. The germline gives CDR1 SGHRS, CDR2 YFSETQ. Trimming took 0 bases from V and 6 from J, leaving 9 bases between them. The DNA of the CDR3 is TGCGCCAGCAGCTTGGCCCGCGGGGCCGGGGAGCTGTTTTTT. The encoded protein is CASSLARGAGELFF.

This clone has just a few counts. This rearrangement joins TRBV19 to TRBJ2-3; 8 bases align to TRBD1. The CDR3 is 14 residues long. CDR1 is LNHDA and CDR2 is SQIVND in the germline V gene (reference sequence). V shed 6 bases, J shed 2 bases, and the junction held 4 bases outside the gene matches. The CDR3 DNA reads as TGTGCCAGTAGCGAGACAGGGGCCACAGATACGCAGTATTTT. Residues: CASSETGATDTQYF.

The V call is TRBV5-1, the J call TRBJ2-3; TRBD2 agrees at 9 bases. Germline lookup yields CDR1 SGHRS and CDR2 YFSETQ. CDR3 size: 15 residues. J was trimmed by 2 bases and V by 2 bases; bases with no gene match: 3. The CDR3 DNA reads TGCGCCAGCAGCTTTCTAGCGGGGTCCACAGATACGCAGTATTTT. Encoded protein: CASSFLAGSTDTQYF.

This clone was detected only a few times. J is TRBJ1-1 and V is TRBV18; 7 bases agree with TRBD1. The CDR3 loop spans 14 amino acids. V dropped 3 bases and J dropped 11; count of bases not matched to a gene: 12. Germline CDR1 KGHSH, CDR2 LQKENI. The chain's CDR3 is CASSPPNDRDRAFF. The CDR3 DNA reads TGTGCCAGCTCACCTCCAAACGACAGGGATAGGGCTTTCTTT.

This chain joins TRBV18 and TRBJ2-7; D perhaps matches TRBD1 (6 bases). V was trimmed by 3 bases and J by 2 bases, leaving 20 bases between them. Germline V gene data show CDR1 as KGHSH and CDR2 as LQKENI. This CDR3 comprises 17 residues. This CDR3 reads CASSPSDSPYVTYEQYF. The CDR3 DNA reads as TGTGCCAGCTCACCCTCGGACAGTCCCTATGTTACCTACGAGCAGTACTTC.